The sample holds many counts of the clone carrying this T cell receptor beta chain. Its antigen remains unknown. The sample is drawn from a study of cytomegalovirus exposure and HLA in healthy donors. Study-level points and caveats: Among TCR sequences, most were rare, though some public TCRs appeared in many donors.

The method was immunoSEQ multiplex PCR; TCRdb's version includes in-frame clones alone and lacks a portion of them. The sample includes 150,000 to 200,000 clones, more than 70% of them seen just once. Germline CDR1 reads SGHAT; CDR2 reads FQNNGV. The CDR3 is made up of 13 amino acids. The V end lost 5 bases, the J end lost 4 bases, and 11 bases lay between the germline ends. This clonotype was obtained from a man younger than 45 in good health and CMV-seropositive. The chain uses TRBV11-2 and TRBJ1-2; possible D gene TRBD1, 6 bases. The material sequenced was PBMCs. As DNA, the CDR3 is TGTGCCAGCAGCCCGACAGGACCCTATGGCTACACCTTC. This encodes CASSPTGPYGYTF.